The 32 T cell receptor beta chains reported below all come from one sample, sequenced in a study of identical twins. TCRdb ran MiXCR on the 5' RACE reads and lists one entry per CDR3 protein. Here the sample spans around 1.7 million distinct CDR3 sequences, around 33% being singletons. What was sequenced was cord blood. The source of these receptors is a newborn girl in good health.

As to this clonotype: The germline gene is not matched at one end of the junction; a read error may be the cause. The V gene is TRBV7-2, the J gene TRBJ2-3; 7 nucleotides align to TRBD2. Germline CDR1 SGHTA, CDR2 FQGNSA. This CDR3 comprises 10 residues. The CDR3: CLTSLDAQYF. The CDR3 DNA follows: TGCCTGACTAGCTTGGATGCGCAGTATTTT. The entire variable domain, with the rest obtained from reference TRBV7-2 and TRBJ2-3, is as follows: GAGVSQSPSNKVTEKGKDVELRCDPISGHTALYWYRQSLGQGLEFLIYFQGNSAPDKSGLPSDRFSAERTGGSVSTLTIQRTQQEDSAVYLCLTSLDAQYFGPGTRLTVL.

This clonotype was seen a single time. The chain employs TRBV15 and TRBJ2-3; TRBD1 aligns across 7 bases. This CDR3 has 15 amino acids. With V trimmed by 2 bases and J by 4 bases, 6 bases remained unmatched. The germline CDR1 and CDR2 sequences are LNHNV and YYDKDF (reference sequence). CDR3 protein: CATSRKYRGSDTQYF. Written as DNA, the CDR3 is TGTGCCACCAGCAGAAAATACAGGGGTTCAGATACGCAGTATTTT.

The chain is built from TRBV19 and TRBJ2-3; tentative D call: TRBD2 (5 bases). This CDR3 has 14 amino acids. Per the germline V gene, CDR1 is LNHDA and CDR2 is SQIVND (reference sequence). V was shortened by 7 bases and J by 0 bases, with 11 bases between the two germline ends. CDR3 amino acids: CASKDSPSTDTQYF. The CDR3 DNA reads TGTGCCAGTAAGGACTCACCTAGCACAGATACGCAGTATTTT.

The sample holds a few counts of this clonotype. This chain's CDR3 is CAISEWAGGQPQHF. The CDR3 region has the DNA TGTGCCATCAGTGAATGGGCAGGGGGTCAGCCCCAGCATTTT. This chain joins TRBV10-3 and TRBJ1-5, with 7 bases aligning to TRBD1. J was trimmed by 6 bases and V by 3 bases; bases with no gene match: 5. The CDR3 runs 14 residues. Germline V gene sequence: CDR1 ENHRY, CDR2 SYGVKD.

The sample holds a few counts of this clonotype. This rearrangement joins TRBV6-6 to TRBJ1-1; no clear D. The V gene lost 8 bases and the J gene lost 4 bases, with 23 bases spanning the gap. Germline values: CDR1 MNHNY, CDR2 SVGAGI (reference sequence). The CDR3 has 16 amino acids. The CDR3 loop reads CASLRNAYLQFTEAFF. The CDR3 bases are TGTGCCAGCCTGAGAAATGCGTACCTCCAATTCACTGAAGCTTTCTTT.

The genes are TRBV20-1 and TRBJ2-3; TRBD2 is a possible D gene (6 bases). CDR1 DFQATT and CDR2 SNEGSKA come from the germline V gene (reference sequence). This CDR3 has 10 residues. The CDR3 sequence is CRTNGGTQYF. The CDR3 DNA sequence: TGCAGGACCAACGGGGGTACGCAGTATTTT.

The chain has TRBV12-3 or TRBV12-4 and TRBJ2-3, with D possibly matching TRBD2 (5 bases). This CDR3 region has 15 residues. Trimming shortened V by 3 bases and J by 0 bases, and 10 bases separated the two germline ends. The DNA for the CDR3 is TGTGCCAGCAGTTTTGAGAGGGCTAGCACAGATACGCAGTATTTT. Protein sequence: CASSFERASTDTQYF.

Points on this clonotype: This sequence may be a read error, since a much larger clone differs from it by one base. V is TRBV29-1 and J is TRBJ2-1; the D is unclear. Gene TRBJ2-7 matches the end of the DNA better, so the J call may be wrong. The germline V gene has CDR1 SQVTM and CDR2 ANQGSEA. The CDR3 is 12 residues long. For the CDR3, the DNA is TGCAGCTCCCGGCCGGCCTACAATGAGCAGTACTTC. Translation gives CSSRPAYNEQYF.

Notes on this clonotype: A much larger clone lies one base from this, so it may be a read error. The J gene is TRBJ2-5, the V gene TRBV10-3; D possibly corresponds to TRBD1 (6 bases). The J call may be wrong; the DNA end is better matched by TRBJ2-7. The CDR3 is 15 amino acids. From germline, CDR1 is ENHRY and CDR2 SYGVKD. The CDR3 coding sequence is TGTGCCATCTGTGAGTCTGCAGGGGCTAGCTACGAGCAGTACTTC. This gives the protein CAICESAGASYEQYF.

This clonotype was counted only a few times. J is TRBJ1-2 and V is TRBV19, with D perhaps matching TRBD1 (6 bases). The CDR3 loop spans 12 amino acids. Germline V gene lookup returns CDR1 LNHDA and CDR2 SQIVND (reference sequence). Trimming took off 10 bases at V and 3 bases at J, with 12 bases between the two ends. CDR3 sequence: CATAPGDYGYTF. DNA for the CDR3: TGTGCCACCGCCCCAGGGGACTATGGCTACACCTTC.

This clonotype was counted only a few times. This chain connects TRBV27 to TRBJ2-3, with 7 bases aligning to TRBD2. The CDR3 totals 17 residues. CDR1 is MNHEY, CDR2 SMNVEV, per germline (reference sequence). V was clipped by 2 bases and J by 3 bases; unmatched bases: 11. CDR3 residues: CASSLSPLGGATDTQYF. The CDR3 DNA follows: TGTGCCAGCAGTTTAAGCCCGTTGGGAGGGGCGACAGATACGCAGTATTTT.

V gene TRBV7-2 combines with J gene TRBJ2-1; TRBD1 matches at 7 bases. CDR3 size: 14 residues. Germline V lookup: CDR1 SGHTA, CDR2 FQGNSA. Trimming at V came to 6 bases and at J to 5 bases, leaving 7 bases not matched to a gene. CDR3 sequence reads: CASRFSRGHNEQFF. For the CDR3, the DNA is TGTGCCAGCAGGTTCTCTAGGGGGCACAATGAGCAGTTCTTC. The full variable domain, with the rest looked up from reference TRBV7-2 and TRBJ2-1, is GAGVSQSPSNKVTEKGKDVELRCDPISGHTALYWYRQSLGQGLEFLIYFQGNSAPDKSGLPSDRFSAERTGGSVSTLTIQRTQQEDSAVYLCASRFSRGHNEQFFGPGTRLTVL.

This chain uses TRBV6-2 or TRBV6-3 with TRBJ2-5, with unresolved D. The DNA end is more similar to TRBJ2-7, so the J call may be wrong. The length of the CDR3 is 14 residues. Germline loops: CDR1 MNHEY, CDR2 SVGEGT. In nucleotides, the CDR3 is TGTGCCAGCAGTTACCACATCTGGGTTCGCGAGCAGTACTTC. Its protein is CASSYHIWVREQYF.

This clonotype was counted at least ten times. This chain joins TRBV20-1 and TRBJ2-3, with no clear D. The length of the CDR3 is 10 residues. Germline-derived CDR1 and CDR2 are DFQATT and SNEGSKA (reference sequence). V lost 5 bases and J lost 5, with 5 bases in between. Here the CDR3 DNA reads TGCAGTGCTCCAAGAGATACGCAGTATTTT. It encodes CSAPRDTQYF.

The rearrangement joins TRBV30 to TRBJ2-1; D perhaps matches TRBD1 (6 bases). Germline V gene sequence: CDR1 GTSNPN, CDR2 SVGIG (reference sequence). The V end lost 0 bases, the J end lost 5 bases, and 14 bases lay between the germline ends. CDR3 length: 15 residues. The CDR3 loop reads CAWSVPPGTNNEQFF. The CDR3 bases are TGTGCCTGGAGTGTTCCCCCGGGGACAAACAATGAGCAGTTCTTC.

The chain joins TRBV20-1 to TRBJ2-5; 10 positions match TRBD2. With 1 base clipped from V and 3 bases from J, the junction kept 2 bases outside the gene matches. CDR1 and CDR2 (germline): DFQATT, SNEGSKA (reference sequence). The CDR3 is 14 amino acids. This CDR3 reads CSARGGLAEETQYF. CDR3 sequence (DNA): TGCAGTGCTAGAGGCGGACTAGCGGAAGAGACCCAGTACTTC.

As for this clonotype: The junction differs from germline at one of its ends, possibly a read error. The genes are TRBV9 and TRBJ2-3, with D perhaps TRBD1 or TRBD2 (5 bases each). Germline V gene sequence: CDR1 SGDLS, CDR2 YYNGEE. The CDR3 contains 16 residues. Here the CDR3 reads CASSPRGARLSDTLYF. CDR3 nucleotides: TGTGCCAGCAGCCCCCGAGGGGCCCGATTAAGCGATACGCTGTATTTT.

This chain links TRBV5-6 with TRBJ2-1; 7 positions match TRBD2. The tail of the sequence fits TRBJ2-7 better, so the J call may be wrong. CDR3 length: 16 amino acids. Germline assignment: CDR1 SGHDT and CDR2 YYEEEE. Written as DNA, the CDR3 is TGTGCCAGCAGCTTTGATACGGGAGGATCCTACAATGAGCAGTACTTC. Amino acid sequence: CASSFDTGGSYNEQYF.

The CDR3 protein is CAIRLAGVSSPLHF. The CDR3 bases are TGTGCCATCAGGTTGGCCGGGGTTAGTTCACCCCTCCACTTT. The rearrangement links TRBV10-3 to TRBJ1-6; no firm D call. This CDR3 has 14 residues. V lost 6 bases, J lost 9 bases, and 15 bases lay in between. CDR1 and CDR2 (germline): ENHRY, SYGVKD.

This chain links TRBV2 with TRBJ1-4; 9 bases agree with TRBD1. V was clipped by 7 bases and J by 7 bases; unmatched bases: 7. Germline values: CDR1 SNHLY, CDR2 FYNNEI. The CDR3 is 14 amino acids. The CDR3 region is CASNPQGAGEKLFF. CDR3 coding DNA: TGTGCCAGCAACCCACAGGGGGCGGGTGAAAAACTGTTTTTT.

This chain links TRBV10-2 with TRBJ2-2; 9 bases align to TRBD2. This CDR3 has 17 residues. The ends lost 7 bases at V and 3 bases at J; junction bases unmatched: 12. Germline V gene lookup returns CDR1 WSHSY and CDR2 SAAADI. CDR3 residues: CASTWTSAVVYTGELFF. Written as DNA, the CDR3 is TGCGCCAGCACGTGGACTAGCGCGGTGGTATACACCGGGGAGCTGTTTTTT.

This clonotype was counted ten times or more. The rearrangement links TRBV24-1 to TRBJ2-1; D not resolved. The CDR3 contains 11 residues. V was trimmed by 5 bases and J by 6 bases, leaving 4 bases between them. Germline V CDR1 and CDR2: KGHDR, SFDVKD. The CDR3 reads CATSAGNEQFF. In nucleotides, the CDR3 is TGTGCCACCAGTGCGGGCAATGAGCAGTTCTTC.

This chain uses TRBV29-1 with TRBJ2-7; TRBD2 aligns across 8 bases. CDR3 length: 11 residues. Germline lookup yields CDR1 SQVTM and CDR2 ANQGSEA. With V trimmed by 6 bases and J by 7 bases, 5 bases remained unmatched. As DNA, the CDR3 is TGCAGCGTGGGGATAGCGGGAGAGCAGTACTTC. Its protein product is CSVGIAGEQYF.

CDR3 coding DNA: TGTGCCAGCAGGAAGTCTGACAGGGGTCCAGCTAACTATGGCTACACCTTC. Translated: CASRKSDRGPANYGYTF. The chain carries TRBV21-1 and TRBJ1-2; the D call of TRBD1 is as the table states it, not checked on the DNA. TRBV21-1 is a recognized pseudogene. CDR3 length: 17 residues.

Of note for this clonotype: This sequence may be a read error, since a much larger clone differs from it by one base. The rearrangement links TRBV7-2 to TRBJ1-2; D is possibly TRBD1 (6 bases). The CDR3 sequence is 15 residues long. CDR1 and CDR2 from the germline V gene are SGHTA and FQGNSA. The V end was cut by 5 bases, the J end by 2 bases, with 15 bases between. Here the CDR3 reads CTSSEYRVRNYGYTF. The CDR3 region has the DNA TGTACCAGCAGCGAATACAGGGTACGCAACTATGGCTACACCTTC.

The rearrangement uses TRBV20-1 and TRBJ2-5; 11 nucleotides agree with TRBD2. The germline gives CDR1 DFQATT, CDR2 SNEGSKA (reference sequence). The junction had 11 bases not matched to a gene; V was cut back by 1 base and J by 1 base. The CDR3 extends over 18 amino acids. The CDR3 DNA sequence: TGCAGTGCTAGAGGTAGCACTAGCGGGAGTAGGGTCCAAGAGACCCAGTACTTC. Its translation: CSARGSTSGSRVQETQYF.

The V call is TRBV7-9, the J call TRBJ1-6; TRBD1 agrees at 7 bases. CDR3 length: 13 residues. V shed 5 bases and J 10 bases; nucleotides not matched to a gene: 5. CDR1 and CDR2 from the germline V gene are SEHNR and FQNEAQ (reference sequence). CDR3 sequence: CASSPDRASPLHF. The CDR3 bases are TGTGCCAGCAGCCCTGACAGGGCCTCACCCCTCCACTTT.

This rearrangement joins TRBV5-1 to TRBJ2-1, with 8 nucleotides matching TRBD2. V shed 5 bases and J 5 bases; nucleotides not matched to a gene: 9. CDR1 and CDR2 (germline): SGHRS, YFSETQ. This CDR3 comprises 15 residues. The CDR3 DNA reads as TGCGCCAGCAGGATCGGCGGGGGGCCCCACAATGAGCAGTTCTTC. This gives the protein CASRIGGGPHNEQFF.

This clonotype was seen ten or more times. One end of the junction is discordant with germline, which a read error may explain. The chain has TRBV4-1 and TRBJ2-3; D remains ambiguous. This CDR3 has 15 amino acids. CDR1 and CDR2 from the germline V gene are MGHRA and YSYEKL. Here the CDR3 reads CASSQDDLGTDTQYF. CDR3 DNA: TGCGCCAGCAGCCAAGATGACTTGGGCACGGATACGCAGTATTTT.

This clonotype has at least ten counts. The chain carries TRBV27 and TRBJ2-4; D is unresolved. Germline V gene data show CDR1 as MNHEY and CDR2 as SMNVEV (reference sequence). V was pared by 3 bases and J by 8 bases, with 14 bases between. CDR3 length: 14 residues. This CDR3 is CASSLNSYTDIQYF. As DNA, the CDR3 is TGTGCCAGCAGTTTGAACAGTTATACCGACATTCAGTACTTC.

The V and J genes are TRBV5-1 and TRBJ1-6; D is uncertain. Looked up from germline, CDR1 is SGHRS and CDR2 is YFSETQ. The CDR3 length is 16 residues. The V and J ends lost 0 bases and 8 bases respectively, with 15 bases between them. CDR3 region: CASSLDAGRRDSPLHF. CDR3 DNA: TGCGCCAGCAGCTTGGACGCAGGCCGGCGGGATTCACCCCTCCACTTT.

A remark on this clonotype: This may be a read error: a much more frequent sequence differs by one nucleotide. This chain links TRBV6-5 with TRBJ2-5; the match to TRBD1 covers 7 bases. Losses at the gene ends were 6 bases for V and 11 bases for J; bases not matched to a gene: 18. Germline CDR1 and CDR2: MNHEY and SVGAGI. The CDR3 is made up of 15 amino acids. The CDR3: CASRPSRDSDNEQYF. In DNA form, the CDR3 reads TGTGCCAGCAGACCGTCCCGGGACAGCGACAATGAGCAGTACTTC.